Each of the 10 T cell receptor beta chains below was sequenced from the same sample in a study of control samples from healthy donors and cancer patients. Profiled with immunoSEQ multiplex PCR; TCRdb holds only in-frame clones, not every one. The sample has more than 150,000 clones, 92% seen once. The sample consisted of blood. The receptors come from a woman aged 30 to 39 in good health.

Comment on this clone: A read error may account for a junction end that differs from germline. The genes are TRBV24-1 and TRBJ2-1, with D tentatively TRBD1 or TRBD2 (5 bases each). Germline V lookup: CDR1 KGHDR, CDR2 SFDVKD. This CDR3 is 14 amino acids long. The CDR3 DNA reads TGTGCCACCGGAGGCAGGGCTTCCTTCAATGAGCAGTTCTTC. This gives the protein CATGGRASFNEQFF.

Here the CDR3 reads CASSRPTGVGNTEAFF. CDR3 nucleotide sequence: TGTGCCAGTAGTCGTCCCACAGGGGTGGGGAACACTGAAGCTTTCTTT. The chain carries TRBV19 and TRBJ1-1; 7 bases fit TRBD1. Trimming removed 5 bases from V and 1 base from J; junction bases left unmatched: 10. Germline CDR1 is LNHDA and CDR2 is SQIVND (reference sequence). The CDR3 is made up of 16 amino acids.

V is TRBV2 and J is TRBJ2-7, with 8 bases aligning to TRBD1. V was pared by 7 bases and J by 2 bases, with 7 bases of the junction left unmatched. The CDR3 is made up of 14 amino acids. The germline CDR1 and CDR2 sequences are SNHLY and FYNNEI. In nucleotides, the CDR3 is TGTGCCAGCAAGGGGTGGGACAGGCCCTACGAGCAGTACTTC. This encodes CASKGWDRPYEQYF.

The CDR3 reads CASSSGDLYEQYF. CDR3 sequence (DNA): TGTGCCAGCAGCAGCGGGGACCTCTACGAGCAGTACTTC. The chain recombines TRBV6-6 with TRBJ2-7, with 7 bases lining up with TRBD2. After removal of 6 bases from V and 3 bases from J, the junction contained 5 bases not matched to a gene. Germline V gene data show CDR1 as MNHNY and CDR2 as SVGAGI (reference sequence). There are 13 residues in the CDR3.

The genes are TRBV18 and TRBJ1-6; D is ambiguous. This CDR3 comprises 14 residues. Trimming removed 3 bases at V and 8 bases at J, with 11 bases between. Germline values: CDR1 KGHSH, CDR2 LQKENI. The CDR3 protein is CASSPPTRDSPLHF. Here the CDR3 DNA reads TGTGCCAGCTCACCTCCGACCCGGGATTCACCCCTCCACTTT. The whole variable domain, filled in from reference TRBV18 and TRBJ1-6, reads NAGVMQNPRHLVRRRGQEARLRCSPMKGHSHVYWYRQLPEEGLKFMVYLQKENIIDESGMPKERFSAEFPKEGPSILRIQQVVRGDSAAYFCASSPPTRDSPLHFGNGTRLTVT.

For the CDR3, the DNA is TGCGCCAGCAGCTTGGCCGGGCAAAACTACGAGCAGTACTTC. It codes for CASSLAGQNYEQYF. The chain links TRBV5-1 to TRBJ2-7; D remains ambiguous. Germline V CDR1 and CDR2: SGHRS, YFSETQ. V was trimmed by 0 bases and J by 3 bases, leaving 10 bases between them. This CDR3 has 14 amino acids.

The chain couples TRBV11-2 to TRBJ1-1; D not certain. V was cut by 0 bases and J by 5 bases, with 13 bases left in between. The germline CDR1 and CDR2 sequences are SGHAT and FQNNGV. The CDR3 sequence is 15 residues long. CDR3: CASSLEGNAGTEAFF. CDR3 sequence (DNA): TGTGCCAGCAGCTTAGAGGGAAATGCGGGGACTGAAGCTTTCTTT.

The chain has TRBV5-1 and TRBJ2-3; 13 bases are a match to TRBD2. V lost 2 bases and J lost 3; bases outside the gene matches: 3. The CDR3 totals 16 residues. Germline values: CDR1 SGHRS, CDR2 YFSETQ. The CDR3 loop reads CASSFSLAGGTDTQYF. CDR3 DNA sequence: TGCGCCAGCAGCTTTTCACTAGCGGGAGGGACAGATACGCAGTATTTT.

This chain's CDR3 is CASSDPGQGPRSGYTF. CDR3 nucleotides: TGTGCCAGCAGTGACCCGGGGCAGGGCCCTCGGTCTGGCTACACCTTC. J is TRBJ1-2 and V is TRBV2, with D tentatively TRBD1 (5 bases). Germline CDR1 is SNHLY and CDR2 is FYNNEI. The CDR3 consists of 16 residues. The V end was cut by 3 bases, the J end by 7 bases, with 21 bases between.

This sequence joins TRBV19 and TRBJ1-5; 8 nucleotides line up with TRBD1. V gave up 9 bases and J gave up 3 bases; unmatched junction bases: 4. CDR1 LNHDA and CDR2 SQIVND come from the germline V gene (reference sequence). The CDR3 has 13 residues. CDR3 nucleotide sequence: TGTGCCAGCAAGGGACAGGTCAATCAGCCCCAGCATTTT. It encodes CASKGQVNQPQHF.